A single sample is the source of the 15 T cell receptor beta chains below, sequenced in a study of control samples from healthy donors and cancer patients. Profiling relied on immunoSEQ multiplex PCR, and the TCRdb table lists in-frame clones only, not all of them. The table has around 51,000 clones, more than 70% seen once. Source material: PBMCs. These receptors all come from a man aged 45-65 years with head and neck cancer.

This chain links TRBV27 with TRBJ2-1; the match to TRBD2 covers 10 bases. The CDR3 is made up of 18 amino acids. Germline CDR1 MNHEY, CDR2 SMNVEV (reference sequence). J was trimmed by 3 bases and V by 4 bases; bases with no gene match: 12. CDR3 bases: TGTGCCAGCAGTTCCGGCTCACGGGGACTAGCGATCTACAATGAGCAGTTCTTC. It is translated as CASSSGSRGLAIYNEQFF.

This chain connects TRBV5-1 to TRBJ2-5; 7 nucleotides agree with TRBD2. V gave up 5 bases and J gave up 1 base; unmatched junction bases: 2. The CDR3 is 13 amino acids. In germline, CDR1 is SGHRS, CDR2 YFSETQ. This CDR3 reads CASRWTSQETQYF. The CDR3 nucleotides read TGCGCCAGCAGGTGGACTAGCCAAGAGACCCAGTACTTC.

The chain combines TRBV30 with TRBJ1-5; a weak D match, TRBD1 (6 bases). V lost 2 bases, J lost 7 bases, and 15 bases lay in between. Germline assignment: CDR1 GTSNPN and CDR2 SVGIG (reference sequence). This CDR3 is 14 amino acids long. The CDR3 protein is CAWSPPQGSQPQHF. CDR3 in DNA: TGTGCCTGGAGTCCCCCGCAGGGGAGCCAGCCCCAGCATTTT.

The chain couples TRBV2 to TRBJ2-2; the D is unclear. The CDR3 is 12 amino acids. Germline V gene sequence: CDR1 SNHLY, CDR2 FYNNEI. The V end was cut by 4 bases, the J end by 7 bases, with 7 bases between. The CDR3 here is CASSVMGGELFF. CDR3 bases: TGTGCCAGCAGTGTAATGGGCGGGGAGCTGTTTTTT.

J is TRBJ1-1 and V is TRBV10-3; TRBD1 agrees at 10 bases. The junction had 9 bases not matched to a gene; V was cut back by 5 bases and J by 3 bases. There are 16 residues in the CDR3. The V gene's germline CDR1 is ENHRY and CDR2 SYGVKD. CDR3 protein: CAISTYGTGADTEAFF. The CDR3 nucleotides are TGTGCCATCAGTACCTACGGGACAGGGGCGGACACTGAAGCTTTCTTT.

The chain carries TRBV18 and TRBJ2-7; D uncertain. The CDR3 extends over 12 amino acids. Germline lookup yields CDR1 KGHSH and CDR2 LQKENI. Trimming shortened V by 1 base and J by 4 bases, and 5 bases separated the two germline ends. The chain's CDR3 is CASSPLGYEQYF. CDR3 nucleotide sequence: TGTGCCAGCTCACCACTAGGGTACGAGCAGTACTTC.

The chain uses TRBV5-4 and TRBJ2-1; 8 positions match TRBD2. The CDR3 covers 14 residues. The J segment lost 9 bases and the V segment lost 4 bases, leaving 9 bases of the junction unmatched. Germline assignment: CDR1 SGHNT and CDR2 YYREEE (reference sequence). CDR3 residues: CASSRIGGAVEQFF. In DNA form, the CDR3 reads TGTGCCAGCAGCCGTATCGGGGGGGCCGTTGAGCAGTTCTTC.

This clone was seen a single time. The V gene is TRBV7-2, the J gene TRBJ2-7; 7 positions match TRBD2. The CDR3 has 13 amino acids. The junction had 3 bases not matched to a gene; V was cut back by 1 base and J by 6 bases. Germline values: CDR1 SGHTA, CDR2 FQGNSA. The CDR3 region is CASSLDSGVEQYF. CDR3 in DNA: TGTGCCAGCAGCTTAGACAGCGGGGTCGAGCAGTACTTC.

This clone was found once. V usage is TRBV19 and J usage is TRBJ2-7; D gene unclear. In germline, CDR1 is LNHDA, CDR2 SQIVND (reference sequence). CDR3 size: 15 residues. V lost 3 bases, J lost 1 base, and 13 bases lay in between. The DNA for the CDR3 is TGTGCCAGTAGTATTGGGATCGGGCCTTCCTACGAGCAGTACTTC. Encoded protein: CASSIGIGPSYEQYF.

Comments on this clone: Germline and junction disagree at one end, which may indicate a read error. The chain has TRBV7-7 and TRBJ2-1; 14 bases are a match to TRBD2. CDR1 and CDR2 from the germline V gene are SSHAT and FNYEAQ (reference sequence). The CDR3 totals 16 residues. The CDR3 is CASSPTSGRAWNEQFF. CDR3 bases: TGTGCTAGCAGCCCGACTAGCGGGAGGGCTTGGAATGAGCAGTTCTTC.

The J gene is TRBJ1-5, the V gene TRBV28, with a possible D match to TRBD1 (6 bases). With 4 bases removed from V and 5 bases from J, the gap between germline ends came to 15 bases. The CDR3 contains 15 residues. Per the germline V gene, CDR1 is MDHEN and CDR2 is SYDVKM. The CDR3 sequence is CASSSKDRFYQPQHF. The CDR3 nucleotides are TGTGCCAGCAGTTCTAAGGACAGATTTTATCAGCCCCAGCATTTT.

The J gene is TRBJ2-5, the V gene TRBV6-2 or TRBV6-3, with D unclear. Trimming shortened V by 0 bases and J by 5 bases, and 13 bases separated the two germline ends. This CDR3 has 15 residues. Germline V gene sequence: CDR1 MNHEY, CDR2 SVGEGT. CDR3 in amino acids: CASSYSLRSGETQYF. DNA for the CDR3: TGTGCCAGCAGTTACTCCCTTCGCAGTGGTGAGACCCAGTACTTC.

Of note for this clone: Sequence at one end of the junction differs from germline and may be a read error. The V gene is TRBV5-1, the J gene TRBJ2-1; TRBD2 aligns across 8 bases. This CDR3 has 15 amino acids. Per the germline V gene, CDR1 is SGHRS and CDR2 is YFSETQ. The CDR3 coding sequence is TGCGCCAGCAACTTGGGGACTAGCTCCTACAATGAGCAGTTCTTC. The encoded protein is CASNLGTSSYNEQFF.

This sequence joins TRBV6-6 and TRBJ2-5; the match to TRBD2 covers 10 bases. The CDR3 has 14 amino acids. Germline values: CDR1 MNHNY, CDR2 SVGAGI (reference sequence). The trim removed 6 bases at V and 8 bases at J, leaving 9 bases unmatched. The CDR3 protein is CASSPLSSGGTQYF. CDR3 sequence (DNA): TGTGCCAGCAGCCCCCTGTCTAGCGGGGGAACCCAGTACTTC.

This clone showed up just once. The chain has TRBV19 and TRBJ2-5; D gene ambiguous. Trimming took 6 bases from V and 4 from J, leaving 15 bases between them. The CDR3 covers 14 residues. The germline V gene has CDR1 LNHDA and CDR2 SQIVND (reference sequence). The CDR3 loop reads CASSKTRLRETQYF. CDR3 bases: TGTGCCAGTAGCAAAACCCGGTTGCGAGAGACCCAGTACTTC.